The rows below give T cell receptor beta chains drawn from one sample of a study of cytotoxic CD8 clonotypes in ibrutinib-treated CLL. Assay used: immunoSEQ multiplex PCR; TCRdb lists only in-frame clones, some missing. This table holds under 200,000 clones, more than 65% found once. The material was PBMCs, obtained after 12 months of ibrutinib treatment. The source is a human donor with chronic lymphocytic leukemia. Each CDR3 is given with its conserved first and last residue. A D gene is named only where the DNA matches it firmly. Part of the rows lack a size; the others show once, few, many or a class for expanded clones.

TRBJ1-4 | NA | TRBV28 | few | CASSIPATNEKLFF | TGTGCCAGCAGTATTCCTGCAACTAATGAAAAACTGTTTTTT
TRBJ2-2 | TRBD2 | TRBV6-5 | NA | CASSLTSGYGELFF | TGTGCCAGCAGTCTGACTAGCGGATACGGGGAGCTGTTTTTT
TRBJ2-7 | NA | TRBV28 | few | CASTVRGGSEQYF | TGTGCCAGCACAGTGAGGGGTGGGTCCGAGCAGTACTTC
TRBJ1-6 | NA | TRBV6-5 | few | CASSYQGSPLHF | TGTGCCAGCAGTTACCAGGGATCACCCCTCCACTTT
TRBJ2-3 | TRBD2 | TRBV10-3 | NA | CAISESTASGSTDTQYF | TGTGCCATCAGTGAGTCGACGGCTAGCGGTAGCACAGATACGCAGTATTTT
TRBJ2-5 | TRBD1 | TRBV5-4 | NA | CASSLGQGRRRETQYF | TGTGCCAGCAGCTTGGGACAGGGACGTCGTAGGGAGACCCAGTACTTC
TRBJ2-2 | NA | TRBV5-4 | NA | CASSLLLASGTGELFF | TGTGCCAGCAGCTTGTTGCTAGCGTCGGGCACCGGGGAGCTGTTTTTT
TRBJ2-3 | NA | TRBV12-1 | NA | CASSSPNGRECESDTQYF | TGTGCCAGCAGCTCCCCTAATGGTAGGGAGTGTGAATCCGATACGCAGTATTTT
TRBJ1-4 | TRBD1 | TRBV4-2 | NA | CASSQEGTGNEKLFF | TGTGCCAGCAGCCAAGAAGGGACAGGGAATGAAAAACTGTTTTTT
TRBJ2-7 | NA | TRBV27 | once | CASSLSGTSSYEQYF | TGTGCCAGCAGTTTATCAGGAACTTCCTCCTACGAGCAGTACTTC
TRBJ1-5 | NA | TRBV28 | NA | CASSFEGGTGNQPQHF | TGTGCCAGCAGTTTCGAGGGGGGGACGGGCAATCAGCCCCAGCATTTT
TRBJ1-1 | TRBD1 | TRBV7-8 | once | CASSQGQRLTEAFF | TGTGCCAGCAGCCAGGGACAGCGGCTCACTGAAGCTTTCTTT
TRBJ1-2 | TRBD1 | TRBV19 | NA | CASTRGDSRNYGYTF | TGTGCCAGTACGCGAGGGGACAGCCGAAACTATGGCTACACCTTC
TRBJ1-1 | NA | TRBV27 | NA | CASRYFGTPNTEAFF | TGTGCCAGCAGATATTTTGGGACACCGAACACTGAAGCTTTCTTT
TRBJ2-3 | NA | TRBV9 | NA | CASRPQDTDTQYF | TGTGCCAGCAGACCGCAGGACACAGATACGCAGTATTTT
TRBJ1-2 | NA | TRBV6-5 | NA | CASSYTQVSLNYGYTF | TGTGCCAGCAGTTATACACAGGTCTCCCTCAACTATGGCTACACCTTC
TRBJ1-4 | TRBD1 | TRBV4-2 | NA | CASSNRDRGSEKLFF | TGTGCCAGCAGCAACCGGGACAGGGGATCTGAAAAACTGTTTTTT
TRBJ1-2 | NA | TRBV30 | NA | CAWQSGYGYTF | TGTGCCTGGCAGTCGGGCTATGGCTACACCTTC
TRBJ2-7 | NA | TRBV5-8 | NA | CASSLDLYEQYF | TGTGCCAGCAGCTTGGACCTCTACGAGCAGTACTTC
TRBJ2-7 | TRBD2 | TRBV5-1 | few | CASSLDPSGGDEQYF | TGTGCCAGCAGCTTGGACCCTAGCGGGGGGGACGAGCAGTACTTC
TRBJ2-4 | NA | TRBV19 | NA | CASSILKGAKNIQYF | TGTGCCAGTAGTATACTAAAAGGCGCCAAAAACATTCAGTACTTC
TRBJ2-3 | TRBD2 | TRBV5-1 | few | CASSSGTSGQVVFDTQYF | TGCGCCAGCAGCTCCGGGACTAGCGGGCAGGTAGTGTTCGATACGCAGTATTTT
TRBJ1-5 | NA | TRBV9 | NA | CASSGTGNQPQHF | TGTGCCAGCAGCGGGACAGGCAATCAGCCCCAGCATTTT
TRBJ2-1 | NA | TRBV6-5 | NA | CASSYGAGPINEQFF | TGTGCCAGCAGTTACGGGGCGGGTCCTATCAATGAGCAGTTCTTC
TRBJ2-3 | NA | TRBV5-1 | NA | CASSFRGTDTQYF | TGCGCCAGCAGCTTCAGGGGAACAGATACGCAGTATTTT
TRBJ2-5 | NA | TRBV5-1 | many | CASGEGAGLETQYF | TGCGCCAGCGGGGAAGGGGCGGGCTTAGAGACCCAGTACTTC
TRBJ1-2 | NA | TRBV27 | NA | CASSQQGRGNTNGYTF | TGTGCCAGCAGTCAACAGGGTCGTGGTAATACCAATGGCTACACCTTC
TRBJ2-7 | NA | TRBV7-2 | NA | CASSLVSDPIRHYEQYF | TGTGCCAGCAGCTTAGTCTCCGACCCCATCAGGCACTACGAGCAGTACTTC
TRBJ1-2 | NA | TRBV4-1 | NA | CASSKNVGYGYTF | TGCGCCAGCAGCAAAAACGTGGGGTATGGCTACACCTTC
TRBJ1-2 | NA | TRBV19 | NA | CASSRHEDGNYGYTF | TGTGCCAGTAGCAGGCATGAAGACGGTAACTATGGCTACACCTTC
TRBJ1-2 | NA | TRBV25-1 | NA | CASSDQAYRGGYTF | TGTGCCAGCAGTGATCAAGCCTACCGGGGTGGCTACACCTTC
TRBJ1-1 | NA | TRBV5-6 | NA | CASSFPGDTEAFF | TGTGCCAGCAGCTTCCCAGGGGACACTGAAGCTTTCTTT
TRBJ1-3 | NA | TRBV19 | NA | CASSRDMVGNTIYF | TGTGCCAGTAGTCGGGACATGGTTGGAAACACCATATATTTT
TRBJ2-3 | TRBD2 | TRBV27 | once | CASRTSGVTDTQYF | TGTGCCAGCCGGACTAGCGGGGTCACAGATACGCAGTATTTT
TRBJ1-1 | NA | TRBV19 | few | CASSIVNTEAFF | TGTGCCAGTAGTATTGTGAACACTGAAGCTTTCTTT
TRBJ2-6 | NA | TRBV7-2 | NA | CASSEGPVGGTNVLTF | TGTGCCAGCAGCGAAGGACCAGTCGGAGGGACCAACGTCCTGACTTTC
TRBJ1-2 | NA | TRBV7-9 | NA | CASRFQGRHLDGYTF | TGTGCCAGCAGGTTCCAGGGGAGGCATTTGGATGGCTACACCTTC
TRBJ2-4 | NA | TRBV7-3 | NA | CASSLFYGNIQYF | TGTGCCAGCAGCTTATTCTATGGAAACATTCAGTACTTC
TRBJ1-2 | TRBD1 | TRBV6-6 | once | CASSAQGAPNYGYTF | TGTGCCAGCAGTGCTCAGGGGGCCCCTAACTATGGCTACACCTTC